These T cell receptor beta chains were read from a single sample in a study of CD8 T cells in Susac syndrome. TCRdb used MiXCR to reprocess the immunoSEQ multiplex PCR reads, holding one entry per CDR3 protein. There are 100,000 or so distinct CDR3 sequences in the sample; around 94% occur only once, and roughly 0.3% lies in the top ten. Specimen: CD4+ T cells from PBMCs. Receptors were obtained from a human donor with Susac syndrome. CDR3s include the opening cysteine and the closing phenylalanine or tryptophan. D genes are given only for firm matches. A clone size is listed for some rows: how often the clone was seen (once, few, many), or a class if it is expanded.

d_gene	len	j_gene	v_gene	abundance	CDR3aa	CDR3nt
TRBD1	14	TRBJ1-5	TRBV12-3/TRBV12-4	once	CASSDDRGRQPQHF	TGTGCCAGCAGCGATGACAGGGGCCGACAGCCCCAGCATTTT
TRBD1	15	TRBJ1-1	TRBV4-1	NA	CASSQDPGGDTEAFF	TGCGCCAGCAGCCAAGATCCAGGGGGGGACACTGAAGCTTTCTTT
NA	19	TRBJ1-1	TRBV30	NA	CAWTDRLGVVLGLNTEAFF	TGTGCCTGGACCGATCGGTTGGGGGTCGTCCTGGGGTTGAACACTGAAGCTTTCTTT
TRBD1	12	TRBJ2-5	TRBV29-1	NA	CSVATGAETQYF	TGCAGCGTTGCAACAGGGGCAGAGACCCAGTACTTC
NA	15	TRBJ2-1	TRBV3-1	NA	CASSQEASTYNEQFF	TGTGCCAGCAGCCAAGAGGCCAGTACCTACAATGAGCAGTTCTTC
NA	17	TRBJ2-6	TRBV11-3	NA	CASSLGDGESGANVLTF	TGTGCCAGCAGCTTAGGGGACGGGGAATCTGGGGCCAACGTCCTGACTTTC
NA	15	TRBJ2-3	TRBV30	NA	CAWSRGRLYTDTQYF	TGTGCCTGGAGCCGAGGGAGACTCTACACAGATACGCAGTATTTT
NA	12	TRBJ2-5	TRBV28	few	CASSLRQETQYF	TGTGCCAGCAGTTTAAGGCAAGAGACCCAGTACTTC
NA	16	TRBJ2-3	TRBV5-1	NA	CASSLDVELSTDTQYF	TGCGCCAGCAGCTTGGATGTGGAATTGAGCACAGATACGCAGTATTTT
TRBD2	13	TRBJ2-3	TRBV15	NA	CATSSRGADTQYF	TGTGCCACCAGCTCCCGGGGGGCAGATACGCAGTATTTT
NA	15	TRBJ2-6	TRBV5-4	NA	CASRLQFSGANVLTF	TGTGCCAGCAGATTGCAGTTCTCTGGGGCCAACGTCCTGACTTTC
NA	12	TRBJ1-4	TRBV29-1	once	CSVGGAQEKLFF	TGCAGCGTTGGGGGGGCGCAGGAAAAACTGTTTTTT
NA	14	TRBJ2-3	TRBV27	NA	CASSMKQITDTQYF	TGTGCCAGCAGTATGAAACAGATCACAGATACGCAGTATTTT
NA	18	TRBJ2-6	TRBV7-9	NA	CASSFDRSKTSGANVLTF	TGTGCCAGCAGCTTTGACAGATCCAAGACCTCTGGGGCCAACGTCCTGACTTTC
NA	14	TRBJ2-5	TRBV6-5	NA	CASSNQGGAETQYF	TGTGCCAGCAGTAACCAGGGGGGAGCTGAGACCCAGTACTTC
NA	17	TRBJ1-5	TRBV4-1	NA	CASSQRGQASQYQPQHF	TGCGCCAGCAGCCAGAGAGGTCAGGCATCTCAGTATCAGCCCCAGCATTTT
NA	15	TRBJ2-7	TRBV3-1	NA	CASSQEVSGSYEQYF	TGTGCCAGCAGCCAAGAAGTCTCAGGCTCCTACGAGCAGTACTTC
TRBD1	13	TRBJ1-1	TRBV19	few	CASSLDRDTEAFF	TGTGCCAGTAGTCTGGACAGGGACACTGAAGCTTTCTTT
NA	15	TRBJ1-5	TRBV2	NA	CASSEGARGNQPQHF	TGTGCCAGCAGTGAGGGGGCGCGGGGCAATCAGCCCCAGCATTTT
TRBD1	15	TRBJ2-5	TRBV27	NA	CASSLLGQGRETQYF	TGTGCCAGCAGTTTACTGGGACAGGGGAGAGAGACCCAGTACTTC
NA	16	TRBJ1-6	TRBV27	few	CASSLGETTYNSPLHF	TGTGCCAGCAGTTTAGGGGAGACAACCTATAATTCACCTCTCCACTTT
NA	15	TRBJ2-4	TRBV30	NA	CAWSTWGAAKNIQYF	TGTGCCTGGAGTACGTGGGGGGCAGCCAAAAACATTCAGTACTTC
NA	13	TRBJ1-1	TRBV27	NA	CASSFTGLTEAFF	TGTGCCAGCAGTTTTACAGGGCTCACTGAAGCTTTCTTT
NA	17	TRBJ2-5	TRBV27	NA	CASSSFSWTDPSETQYF	TGTGCCAGCAGTTCGTTCTCCTGGACGGACCCCAGCGAGACCCAGTACTTC
NA	13	TRBJ2-7	TRBV6-5	NA	CASSSWAGDEQYF	TGTGCCAGCAGTTCCTGGGCCGGGGACGAGCAGTACTTC
NA	15	TRBJ2-4	TRBV30	NA	CAWRVERGAKNIQYF	TGTGCCTGGAGAGTAGAAAGGGGTGCCAAAAACATTCAGTACTTC
NA	12	TRBJ1-4	TRBV5-4	NA	CASSAGDEKLFF	TGTGCCAGCAGCGCGGGGGATGAAAAACTGTTTTTT
TRBD1	15	TRBJ2-3	TRBV11-2	NA	CASSRRQGSTDTQYF	TGTGCCAGCAGCAGACGACAGGGGTCCACAGATACGCAGTATTTT
NA	16	TRBJ2-1	TRBV28	NA	CASSSPGQGRGNEQFF	TGTGCCAGCAGTTCACCAGGGCAGGGCCGGGGCAATGAGCAGTTCTTC
NA	14	TRBJ2-1	TRBV24-1	NA	CATSDLNSYNEQFF	TGTGCCACCAGTGATTTGAACAGCTACAATGAGCAGTTCTTC
NA	11	TRBJ1-1	TRBV4-1	NA	CASRHNTEAFF	TGCGCCAGCAGGCACAACACTGAAGCTTTCTTT
TRBD1	13	TRBJ1-2	TRBV5-1	NA	CASSLAQGAGYTF	TGCGCCAGCAGCTTGGCTCAGGGGGCAGGCTACACCTTC
NA	16	TRBJ1-4	TRBV12-3/TRBV12-4	NA	CASSMTGRGANEKLFF	TGTGCCAGCAGTATGACCGGTCGGGGGGCTAATGAAAAACTGTTTTTT
NA	13	TRBJ2-1	TRBV2	NA	CASKVGSYNEQFF	TGTGCCAGCAAGGTTGGCTCCTACAATGAGCAGTTCTTC
NA	14	TRBJ2-5	TRBV7-2	few	CASSLAESRETQYF	TGTGCCAGCAGCTTAGCGGAATCTCGAGAGACCCAGTACTTC
NA	13	TRBJ1-1	TRBV30	NA	CAWTQGQGTEAFF	TGTGCCTGGACTCAGGGGCAGGGGACTGAAGCTTTCTTT
TRBD1	15	TRBJ2-7	TRBV5-1	NA	CASSEGTGGPYEQYF	TGCGCCAGCAGCGAAGGGACAGGGGGACCCTACGAGCAGTACTTC
NA	15	TRBJ2-1	TRBV20-1	NA	CSARDLRASYNEQFF	TGCAGTGCTAGAGATCTACGAGCAAGCTACAATGAGCAGTTCTTC
NA	15	TRBJ2-5	TRBV4-1	NA	CASSQPREVEETQYF	TGCGCCAGCAGCCAGCCCAGGGAGGTTGAAGAGACCCAGTACTTC
NA	14	TRBJ2-7	TRBV7-8	once	CASSARRQPYEQYF	TGTGCCAGCAGCGCCCGGAGGCAGCCCTACGAGCAGTACTTC
NA	11	TRBJ2-7	TRBV2	NA	CASTSSYEQYF	TGTGCCAGCACAAGTTCCTACGAGCAGTACTTC
NA	15	TRBJ1-5	TRBV20-1	NA	CSARDQRGRYQPQHF	TGCAGTGCTAGAGATCAACGGGGGCGTTATCAGCCCCAGCATTTT
TRBD2	16	TRBJ2-1	TRBV6-1	few	CASSQLAGGNYNEQFF	TGTGCCAGCAGCCAACTAGCGGGGGGCAACTACAATGAGCAGTTCTTC
NA	14	TRBJ2-7	TRBV7-9	NA	CASSLDGTPYEQYF	TGTGCCAGCAGCTTAGACGGGACACCCTACGAGCAGTACTTC
NA	16	TRBJ2-1	TRBV4-1	NA	CASSQATGQYHNEQFF	TGCGCCAGCAGCCAAGCCACAGGACAGTACCACAATGAGCAGTTCTTC
TRBD2	15	TRBJ2-1	TRBV24-1	NA	CATSARTSGANEQFF	TGTGCCACCAGTGCCCGGACTAGCGGGGCGAATGAGCAGTTCTTC
TRBD2	15	TRBJ2-1	TRBV11-3	NA	CASSLASGGYNEQFF	TGTGCCAGCAGCTTGGCCAGCGGGGGGTATAATGAGCAGTTCTTC
TRBD1	14	TRBJ1-2	TRBV5-6	NA	CASSVGQMHYGYTF	TGTGCCAGCAGCGTGGGACAGATGCACTATGGCTACACCTTC
NA	13	TRBJ2-3	TRBV18	once	CASSPLSADTQYF	TGTGCCAGCTCACCACTGAGCGCAGATACGCAGTATTTT
NA	13	TRBJ2-1	TRBV10-3	NA	CAISELGPHEQFF	TGTGCCATCAGTGAATTGGGCCCTCATGAGCAGTTCTTC
TRBD1	15	TRBJ2-1	TRBV25-1	NA	CASSAGTGDYNEQFF	TGTGCCAGCAGTGCCGGGACAGGGGATTACAATGAGCAGTTCTTC
NA	13	TRBJ1-2	TRBV11-2	NA	CASSLADGYGYTF	TGTGCCAGCAGCTTGGCGGACGGCTATGGCTACACCTTC
NA	12	TRBJ1-6	TRBV19	NA	CASSIDRGPLHF	TGTGCCAGTAGTATTGACCGGGGGCCCCTCCACTTT
NA	16	TRBJ1-2	TRBV4-1	NA	CASSQDPSRVFGGYTF	TGCGCCAGCAGCCAAGACCCGAGCAGGGTCTTTGGTGGCTACACCTTC
NA	15	TRBJ2-2	TRBV7-2	NA	CASSPGTPNTGELFF	TGTGCCAGCAGTCCCGGGACACCGAACACCGGGGAGCTGTTTTTT